The entry that follows covers one T cell receptor beta chain sequence. No antigen is known for it. Controls came from buffy coats of healthy blood donors. Per the germline V gene, CDR1 is MDHEN and CDR2 is SYDVKM. This CDR3 contains 14 residues. Losses at the gene ends were 10 bases for V and 7 bases for J; bases not matched to a gene: 16. This record comes from a study of STAT5B mutations in CD4+ large granular lymphocyte leukemia. This was a survey-level run. Some clones are missing from TCRdb's copy, which holds only in-frame ones; the method was immunoSEQ multiplex PCR. The sample carries 20,000 to 25,000 clones, about 79% recorded once. The study's findings and limits: Patient CD4-sorted repertoires stayed more clonal than healthy ones after leukemic-clone removal.

The rearrangement links TRBV28 to TRBJ2-7, with 7 bases matching TRBD2. This receptor was identified in a human donor in good health. Sequencing was carried out using CD4+ T cells from blood buffy coats. This chain's CDR3 is CATQQGGSPVEQYF. The CDR3 region has the DNA TGTGCCACCCAGCAGGGAGGGTCCCCTGTTGAGCAGTACTTC.